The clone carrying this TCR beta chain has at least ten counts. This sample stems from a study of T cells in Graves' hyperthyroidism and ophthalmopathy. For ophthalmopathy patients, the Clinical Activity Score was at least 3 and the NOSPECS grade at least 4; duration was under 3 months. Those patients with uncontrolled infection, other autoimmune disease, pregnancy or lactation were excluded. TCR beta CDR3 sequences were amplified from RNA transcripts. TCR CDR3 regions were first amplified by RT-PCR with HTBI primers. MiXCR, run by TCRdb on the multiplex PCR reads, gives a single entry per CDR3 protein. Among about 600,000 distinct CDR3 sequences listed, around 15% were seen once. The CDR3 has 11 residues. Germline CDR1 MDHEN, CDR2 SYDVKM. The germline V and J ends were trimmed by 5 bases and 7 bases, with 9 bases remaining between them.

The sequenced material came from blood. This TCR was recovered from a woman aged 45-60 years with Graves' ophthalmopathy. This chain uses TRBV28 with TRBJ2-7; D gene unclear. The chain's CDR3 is CASSNEGEQYF. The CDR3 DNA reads TGTGCCAGCAGTAACGAAGGGGAGCAGTACTTC.